The 15 T cell receptor beta chains presented below share a single source sample, sequenced in a study of post-analysis software for immune sequencing data. Whole-study findings and limits: Roughly 5 TRBV segments occurring more often in patients than controls included TRBV5-6, TRBV5-1 and TRBV20-1.

Tagging with unique molecular identifiers was a feature of the TCR beta cDNA libraries. TCRdb redid the calling of the PCR reads with MiXCR, one entry per CDR3 protein. The repertoire holds 400,000 to 500,000 distinct CDR3 sequences, approximately 37% seen once, with about 8% in the top ten. These receptors have no identified antigens. Sequencing was done on a sample of blood. These receptors all come from a girl aged 2-10 years with multiple sclerosis.

This clonotype has more than one count but fewer than ten. This chain uses TRBV4-3 with TRBJ1-6, with D perhaps TRBD1 (6 bases). The CDR3 sequence is 18 residues long. Germline V lookup: CDR1 LGHNA, CDR2 YSLEER. Trimming removed 0 bases at V and 0 bases at J, with 12 bases between. The CDR3 reads CASSQEPTGSSYNSPLHF. The DNA for the CDR3 is TGCGCCAGCAGCCAAGAACCAACAGGGAGCTCCTATAATTCACCCCTCCACTTT.

CDR3 protein: CASTSLGQGADTQYF. As DNA, the CDR3 is TGTGCCAGCACCTCCCTGGGACAGGGGGCAGATACGCAGTATTTT. V usage is TRBV28 and J usage is TRBJ2-3; 11 nucleotides align to TRBD1. This CDR3 comprises 15 residues. The germline CDR1 and CDR2 sequences are MDHEN and SYDVKM. J was trimmed by 4 bases and V by 7 bases; bases with no gene match: 7.

The V and J genes are TRBV30 and TRBJ2-6; 12 nucleotides align to TRBD1. After removal of 5 bases from V and 2 bases from J, the junction contained 7 bases not matched to a gene. The CDR3 runs 17 residues. Germline CDR1 GTSNPN, CDR2 SVGIG (reference sequence). The CDR3 is CAWAAGTGGAGANVLTF. As DNA, the CDR3 is TGTGCCTGGGCAGCCGGGACAGGGGGCGCTGGGGCCAACGTCCTGACTTTC.

The rearrangement links TRBV6-5 to TRBJ1-2; the match to TRBD1 covers 12 bases. The CDR3 contains 14 residues. Germline CDR1 is MNHEY and CDR2 is SVGAGI. The junction had 7 bases not matched to a gene; V was cut back by 6 bases and J by 8 bases. CDR3 amino acids: CASRTGTGGLGYTF. Written as DNA, the CDR3 is TGTGCCAGCAGAACTGGGACAGGGGGCTTAGGCTACACCTTC.

The sample holds a few counts of this clonotype. V usage is TRBV28 and J usage is TRBJ1-5, with D possibly matching TRBD1 (6 bases). V lost 11 bases to trimming and J lost 5 bases, with 22 bases between them. The CDR3 is 15 amino acids. In germline, CDR1 is MDHEN, CDR2 SYDVKM. The CDR3 DNA is TGTGCCGCCCGCCCCCAACAGGGCTTGGATCAGCCCCAGCATTTT. This sequence encodes CAARPQQGLDQPQHF.

This clonotype appeared a few times. A single base separates this from a much larger clone, so it may be a read error. The chain joins TRBV29-1 to TRBJ1-4, with 7 bases aligning to TRBD1. Germline V gene data show CDR1 as SQVTM and CDR2 as ANQGSEA. CDR3 length equals 13 residues. The CDR3 DNA reads TGCAGCGTTGAACAGGGGGGTAATGAAAAACGGTTTTTT. This codes for CSVEQGGNEKRFF.

The chain is built from TRBV20-1 and TRBJ2-7, with 8 bases identical to TRBD1. V shed 0 bases, J shed 7 bases, and the junction held 11 bases outside the gene matches. The CDR3 is 15 amino acids. Germline V lookup: CDR1 DFQATT, CDR2 SNEGSKA (reference sequence). CDR3 loop: CSARDFETGEGEQYF. CDR3 coding DNA: TGCAGTGCTAGAGATTTTGAGACAGGGGAAGGGGAGCAGTACTTC.

This clonotype has a handful of counts. CDR3 amino acids: CASNRFGSTGELFF. In DNA form, the CDR3 reads TGTGCCAGCAATAGGTTCGGATCCACCGGGGAGCTGTTTTTT. The rearrangement uses TRBV27 and TRBJ2-2, with D uncertain. The germline gives CDR1 MNHEY, CDR2 SMNVEV (reference sequence). Trimming cost V 7 bases and J 4 bases, with 13 bases left between them. There are 14 residues in the CDR3.

This chain connects TRBV29-1 to TRBJ2-7; D gene unclear. Germline lookup yields CDR1 SQVTM and CDR2 ANQGSEA. CDR3 length equals 13 residues. Trimming removed 3 bases at V and 1 base at J, with 10 bases between. The CDR3 DNA is TGCAGCGTTGATTCTGAGACATCCTACGAGCAGTACTTC. Encoded protein: CSVDSETSYEQYF.

This clonotype was counted only a few times. V gene TRBV9 combines with J gene TRBJ2-1, with 12 bases aligning to TRBD2. CDR1 is SGDLS and CDR2 is YYNGEE in the germline V gene. Trimming removed 4 bases from V and 6 bases from J; junction bases left unmatched: 17. The CDR3 length is 19 residues. The CDR3 is CASSYRLAGAFPESNEQFF. As DNA, the CDR3 is TGTGCCAGCAGCTACAGACTAGCGGGAGCATTCCCGGAGAGCAATGAGCAGTTCTTC. The full variable domain, with the rest looked up from reference TRBV9 and TRBJ2-1, is DSGVTQTPKHLITATGQRVTLRCSPRSGDLSVYWYQQSLDQGLQFLIQYYNGEERAKGNILERFSAQQFPDLHSELNLSSLELGDSALYFCASSYRLAGAFPESNEQFFGPGTRLTVL.

This clonotype turned up a few times. The J gene is TRBJ2-7, the V gene TRBV12-3 or TRBV12-4, with a possible D match to TRBD1 (5 bases). Trimming took off 3 bases at V and 3 bases at J, with 15 bases between the two ends. The CDR3 has 15 residues. This chain's CDR3 is CASSFDQGFGYEQYF. The CDR3 DNA is TGTGCCAGCAGTTTCGACCAGGGTTTTGGCTACGAGCAGTACTTC.

V usage is TRBV5-1 and J usage is TRBJ2-7; D is uncertain. Germline loops: CDR1 SGHRS, CDR2 YFSETQ. The CDR3 is 15 residues long. V lost 0 bases and J lost 1, with 11 bases in between. CDR3 protein: CASSLAWGRSYEQYF. The CDR3 DNA sequence: TGCGCCAGCAGCTTGGCCTGGGGAAGGTCCTACGAGCAGTACTTC.

The chain has TRBV11-2 and TRBJ2-5; D uncertain. The CDR3 extends over 15 amino acids. Germline CDR1 is SGHAT and CDR2 is FQNNGV. Trimming took off 0 bases at V and 1 base at J, with 9 bases between the two ends. The CDR3 sequence is CASSLDRGSQETQYF. CDR3 sequence (DNA): TGTGCCAGCAGCTTAGATCGTGGCAGCCAAGAGACCCAGTACTTC.

This clonotype has just a few counts. This sequence joins TRBV28 and TRBJ2-7, with D possibly matching TRBD1 (6 bases). The ends were cut back, 4 bases at V and 3 bases at J, with 13 bases in the middle. The CDR3 runs to 14 residues. The germline V gene encodes CDR1 MDHEN and CDR2 SYDVKM. The CDR3 DNA is TGTGCCAGCAGTTGGGACACCCGCAGCTACGAGCAGTACTTC. It codes for CASSWDTRSYEQYF.

The V call is TRBV29-1, the J call TRBJ1-2; D is unclear. Germline V lookup: CDR1 SQVTM, CDR2 ANQGSEA. Between the trimmed V and J ends, which lost 3 bases and 0 bases, there was a span of 8 bases. This CDR3 is built from 13 residues. The CDR3 is CSVDLAANYGYTF. The CDR3 coding sequence is TGCAGCGTTGATCTAGCGGCTAACTATGGCTACACCTTC. Supplemented by reference TRBV29-1 and TRBJ1-2, the full variable domain reads SAVISQKPSRDICQRGTSLTIQCQVDSQVTMMFWYRQQPGQSLTLIATANQGSEATYESGFVIDKFPISRPNLTFSTLTVSNMSPEDSSIYLCSVDLAANYGYTFGSGTRLTVV.